This T cell receptor beta chain was retrieved from a study of blood T cell repertoires in COVID-19. Self-reported history from a screening survey and questionnaire set each donor's cohort. This clone was observed a few times. This table comes from immunoSEQ multiplex PCR, and its TCRdb copy is limited to in-frame clones, with some not included. The sample consists of a few hundred thousand clones, around 87% of them appearing once. Specimen: PBMCs or T cells enriched from blood (not recorded which). The sequence was collected from a man aged 30-40 years who had been exposed to COVID-19.

DNA for the CDR3: TGTGCCAGCGGCGCGGGACAGGGGCATGACGAGCAGTACTTC. This gives the protein CASGAGQGHDEQYF. This chain connects TRBV6-5 to TRBJ2-7; 10 bases are a match to TRBD1. The length of the CDR3 is 14 residues. Unmatched junction bases numbered 9, after V lost 8 bases and J lost 5 bases. Germline CDR1 MNHEY, CDR2 SVGAGI.